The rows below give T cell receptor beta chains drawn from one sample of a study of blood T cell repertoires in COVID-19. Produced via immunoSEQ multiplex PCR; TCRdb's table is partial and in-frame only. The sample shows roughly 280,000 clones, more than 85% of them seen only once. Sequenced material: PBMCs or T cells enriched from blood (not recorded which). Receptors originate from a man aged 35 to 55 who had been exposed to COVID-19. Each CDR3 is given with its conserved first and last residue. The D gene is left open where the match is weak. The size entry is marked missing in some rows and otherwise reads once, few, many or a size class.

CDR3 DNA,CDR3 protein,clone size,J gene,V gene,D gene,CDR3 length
TGTGCCAGCAGACGAACAGTAGACACTGAAGCTTTCTTT,CASRRTVDTEAFF,NA,TRBJ1-1,TRBV12-3/TRBV12-4,NA,13
TGTGCCAGCAACCTTAATAGCGGAAGCTCCTACAATGAGCAGTTCTTC,CASNLNSGSSYNEQFF,NA,TRBJ2-1,TRBV2,NA,16
TGCGCCAGCAGCTTGGAATCTAGCGGGATATACGAGCAGTACTTC,CASSLESSGIYEQYF,NA,TRBJ2-7,TRBV5-1,TRBD2,15
TGTGCCATACAAGGACAGGTCCTTTTTGGCTACACCTTC,CAIQGQVLFGYTF,few,TRBJ1-2,TRBV28,TRBD1,13
TGTGCCAGCTCACCCTTACTCAAACAGGGTCGCTCTGGAAACACCATATATTTT,CASSPLLKQGRSGNTIYF,NA,TRBJ1-3,TRBV18,NA,18
TGTGCCAGCAGTTTATTAAAGGGACAGGGTCATTTT,CASSLLKGQGHF,NA,TRBJ1-5,TRBV28,TRBD1,12
TGTGCCAGTAGCTCCTCGGACAGATACTACGAGCAGTACTTC,CASSSSDRYYEQYF,NA,TRBJ2-7,TRBV19,NA,14
TGTGCCAGCAGCCAAGATCCTTCTAAGACAGATACGCAGTATTTT,CASSQDPSKTDTQYF,once,TRBJ2-3,TRBV3-1/TRBV3-2,NA,15
TGTGCCAGCAGCCCCCGGGACAGGGGGCGATTGAGGACTGAAGCTTTCTTT,CASSPRDRGRLRTEAFF,once,TRBJ1-1,TRBV3-1/TRBV3-2,TRBD1,17
TGCAGCGTTGAGAGGATGGCAGACTTCAAGACCCGACTCTATGGCTACACCTTC,CSVERMADFKTRLYGYTF,NA,TRBJ1-2,TRBV29-1,NA,18
TGTGCCAGCAGCTTGGGACAGGTTCAGGGGGCCGGGGAGCTGTTTTTT,CASSLGQVQGAGELFF,NA,TRBJ2-2,TRBV6-6,TRBD1,16
TGTGCCAGCAGTGAAGCGCGGGGGTTCGGACACCTTAACTATGGCTACACCTTC,CASSEARGFGHLNYGYTF,NA,TRBJ1-2,TRBV6-1,NA,18
TGTGCCAGCAGCGTAGCTGCAGCGCCCAGCAACACCGGGGAGCTGTTTTTT,CASSVAAAPSNTGELFF,NA,TRBJ2-2,TRBV9,NA,17